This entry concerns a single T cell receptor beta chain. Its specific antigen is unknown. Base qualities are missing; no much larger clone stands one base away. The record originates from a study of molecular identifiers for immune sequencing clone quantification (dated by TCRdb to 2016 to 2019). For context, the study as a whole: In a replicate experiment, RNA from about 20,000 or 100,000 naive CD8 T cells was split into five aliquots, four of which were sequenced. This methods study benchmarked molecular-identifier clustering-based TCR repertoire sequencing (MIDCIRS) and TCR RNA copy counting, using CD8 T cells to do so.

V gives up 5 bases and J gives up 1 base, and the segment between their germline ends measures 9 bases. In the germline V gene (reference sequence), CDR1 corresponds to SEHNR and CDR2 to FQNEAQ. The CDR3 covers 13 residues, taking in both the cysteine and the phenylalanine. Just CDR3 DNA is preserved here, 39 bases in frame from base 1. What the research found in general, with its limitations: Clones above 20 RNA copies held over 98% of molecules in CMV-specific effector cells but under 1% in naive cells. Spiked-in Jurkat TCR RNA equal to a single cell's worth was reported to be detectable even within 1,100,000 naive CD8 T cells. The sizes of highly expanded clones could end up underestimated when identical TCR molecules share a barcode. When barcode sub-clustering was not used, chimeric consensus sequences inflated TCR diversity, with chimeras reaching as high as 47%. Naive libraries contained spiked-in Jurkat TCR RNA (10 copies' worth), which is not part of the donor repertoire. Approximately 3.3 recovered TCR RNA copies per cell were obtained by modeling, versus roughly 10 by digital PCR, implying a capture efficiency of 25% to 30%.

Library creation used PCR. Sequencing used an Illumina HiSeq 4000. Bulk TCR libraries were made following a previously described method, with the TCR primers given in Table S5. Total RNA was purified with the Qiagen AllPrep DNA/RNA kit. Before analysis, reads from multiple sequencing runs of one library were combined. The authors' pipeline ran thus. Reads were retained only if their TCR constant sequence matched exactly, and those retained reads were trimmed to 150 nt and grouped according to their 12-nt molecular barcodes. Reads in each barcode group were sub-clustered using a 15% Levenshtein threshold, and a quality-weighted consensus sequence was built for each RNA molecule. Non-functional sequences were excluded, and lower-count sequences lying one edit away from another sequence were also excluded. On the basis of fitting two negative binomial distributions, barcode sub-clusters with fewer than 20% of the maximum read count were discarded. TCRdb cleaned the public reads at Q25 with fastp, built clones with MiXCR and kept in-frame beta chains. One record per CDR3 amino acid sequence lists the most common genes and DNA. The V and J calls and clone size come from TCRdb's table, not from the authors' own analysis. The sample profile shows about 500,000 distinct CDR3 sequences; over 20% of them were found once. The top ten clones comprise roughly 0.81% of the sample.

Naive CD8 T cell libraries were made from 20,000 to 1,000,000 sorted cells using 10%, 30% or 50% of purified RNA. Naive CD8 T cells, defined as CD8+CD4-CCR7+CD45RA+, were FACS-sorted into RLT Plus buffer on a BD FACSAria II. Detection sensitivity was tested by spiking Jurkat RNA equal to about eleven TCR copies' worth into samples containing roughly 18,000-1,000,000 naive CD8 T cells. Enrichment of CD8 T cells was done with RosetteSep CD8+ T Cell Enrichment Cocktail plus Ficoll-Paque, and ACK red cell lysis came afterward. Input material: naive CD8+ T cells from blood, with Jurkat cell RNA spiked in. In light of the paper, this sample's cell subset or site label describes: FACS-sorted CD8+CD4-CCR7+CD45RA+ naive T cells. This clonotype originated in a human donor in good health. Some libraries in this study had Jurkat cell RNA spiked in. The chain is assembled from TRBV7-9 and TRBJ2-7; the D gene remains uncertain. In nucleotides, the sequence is TGTGCCAGCAGCCCTCAGAGGTCCTACGAGCAGTACTTC. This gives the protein CASSPQRSYEQYF.